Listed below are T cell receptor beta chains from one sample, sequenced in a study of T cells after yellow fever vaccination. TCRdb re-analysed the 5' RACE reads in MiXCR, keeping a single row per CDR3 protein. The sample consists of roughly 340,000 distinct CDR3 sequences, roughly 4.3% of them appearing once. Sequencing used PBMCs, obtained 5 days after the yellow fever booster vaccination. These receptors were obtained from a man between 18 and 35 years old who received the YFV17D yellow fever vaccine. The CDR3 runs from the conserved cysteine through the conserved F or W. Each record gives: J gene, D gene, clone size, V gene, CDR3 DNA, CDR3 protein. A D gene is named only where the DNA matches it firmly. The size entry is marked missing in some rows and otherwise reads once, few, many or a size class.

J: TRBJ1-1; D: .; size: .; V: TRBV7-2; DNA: TGTGCCAGCAGCTTAAGCGTGGGGTTGATGGCTTTCTTT; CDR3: CASSLSVGLMAFF
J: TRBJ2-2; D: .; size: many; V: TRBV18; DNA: TGTGCCAGCTCGCCCCTTCCCCTGACGAACACCGGGGAGCTGTTTTTT; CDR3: CASSPLPLTNTGELFF
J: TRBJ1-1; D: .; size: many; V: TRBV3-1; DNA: TGTGCCAGCAGCCCCTTCGGGGTCACTGAAGCTTTCTTT; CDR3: CASSPFGVTEAFF
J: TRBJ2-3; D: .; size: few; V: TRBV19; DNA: TGTGCCAGTAGTATCACCCAGGGTGCAGATACGCAGTATTTT; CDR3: CASSITQGADTQYF
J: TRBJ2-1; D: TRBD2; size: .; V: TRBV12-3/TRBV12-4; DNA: TGTGCCAGCAGTTTATGGTGGGGGGGGGTCAATGAGCAGTTCTTC; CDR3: CASSLWWGGVNEQFF
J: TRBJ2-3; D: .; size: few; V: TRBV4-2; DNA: TGTGCCAGCAGCCAAGAGCTCCGTAGCCCTGTGGCAGATACGCAGTATTTT; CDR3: CASSQELRSPVADTQYF
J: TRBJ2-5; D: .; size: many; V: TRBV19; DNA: TGTGCCAGTAGTAAACCGGGACCCACGGGGGAGACCCAGTACTTC; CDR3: CASSKPGPTGETQYF
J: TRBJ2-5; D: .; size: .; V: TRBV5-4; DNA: TGTGCCAGCAGCTTGGGAGACTTACAAGAGGCCCAGTACTTC; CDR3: CASSLGDLQEAQYF
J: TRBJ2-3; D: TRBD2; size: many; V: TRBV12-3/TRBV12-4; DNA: TGTGCCAGCAGTTTGAGTACGGGGGGACCTCGGGGCACGCAGTATTTT; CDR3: CASSLSTGGPRGTQYF
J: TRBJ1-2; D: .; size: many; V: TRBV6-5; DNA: TGTGCCAGCAGTTGGCAGGGGCATGGCTACACCTTC; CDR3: CASSWQGHGYTF